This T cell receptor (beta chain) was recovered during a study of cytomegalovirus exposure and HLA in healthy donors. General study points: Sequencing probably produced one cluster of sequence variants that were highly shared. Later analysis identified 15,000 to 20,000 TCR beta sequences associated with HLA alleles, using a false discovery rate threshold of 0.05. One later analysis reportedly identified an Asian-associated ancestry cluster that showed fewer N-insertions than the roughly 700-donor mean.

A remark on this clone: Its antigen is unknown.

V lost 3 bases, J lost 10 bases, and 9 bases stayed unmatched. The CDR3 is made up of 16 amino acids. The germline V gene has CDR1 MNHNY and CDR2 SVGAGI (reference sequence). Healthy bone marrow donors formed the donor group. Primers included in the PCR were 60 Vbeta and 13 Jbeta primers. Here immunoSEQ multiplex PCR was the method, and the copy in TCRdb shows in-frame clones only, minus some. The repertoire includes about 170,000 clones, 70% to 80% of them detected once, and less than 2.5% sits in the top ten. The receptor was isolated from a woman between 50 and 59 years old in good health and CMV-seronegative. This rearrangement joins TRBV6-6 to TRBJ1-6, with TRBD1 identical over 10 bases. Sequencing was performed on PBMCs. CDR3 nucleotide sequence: TGTGCCAGCAGTTATTCGACAGGGGGCGCCGGCTCACCCCTCCACTTT. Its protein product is CASSYSTGGAGSPLHF.